This entry features one T cell receptor (beta chain) sequence. From germline, CDR1 is SGHNT and CDR2 YYREEE (reference sequence). The CDR3 has 16 residues. V shed 3 bases, J shed 2 bases, and the junction held 8 bases outside the gene matches. The data derive from a study of shared T cell receptors in the human thymus. Measured with immunoSEQ multiplex PCR; TCRdb has only the in-frame clones, and not every one. This sample has approximately 660,000 clones, with approximately 88% found just once. These data are also associated with another study on human thymus T cells. According to that study: Resections from corrective heart surgery supplied the thymus tissue. Thymic and blood repertoires showed apparently biased V and J gene usage. Related research described thymic repertoires that were highly overlapping among unrelated individuals.

What was sequenced was thymocytes. This chain links TRBV5-4 with TRBJ2-1, with 7 bases aligning to TRBD2. This TCR was recovered from a boy younger than two with a congenital heart defect. The DNA of the CDR3 is TGTGCCAGCAGCTCCCCCTTGGCGGGAGCCTACAATGAGCAGTTCTTC. It translates to CASSSPLAGAYNEQFF.